One and the same sample provided the 30 T cell receptor beta chains below, sequenced in a study of T-cell memory formation after mild COVID-19. TCRdb reanalysed the 5' RACE reads using MiXCR and keeps one entry per CDR3 protein. Here the sample spans about 470,000 distinct CDR3 sequences, around 27% being singletons. Sequencing used PBMCs or a T cell subset sorted from them (not recorded which). The receptors here all came from an adult woman who had mild COVID-19 (a few samples of this study predate the infection). Cell type and time point are not known.

The chain has TRBV7-9 and TRBJ2-3; 10 bases map to TRBD2. V was pared by 8 bases and J by 2 bases, with 1 base of the junction left unmatched. Germline CDR1 reads SEHNR; CDR2 reads FQNEAQ (reference sequence). The CDR3 sequence is 13 residues long. CDR3 coding DNA: TGTGCCAGCCTAGCGGGAGTCACAGATACGCAGTATTTT. Amino acid sequence: CASLAGVTDTQYF.

This clonotype has just a few counts. The chain links TRBV18 to TRBJ1-1; D gene ambiguous. The CDR3 extends over 15 amino acids. Between the trimmed V and J ends, which lost 0 bases and 1 base, there was a span of 9 bases. CDR1 and CDR2 from the germline V gene are KGHSH and LQKENI. CDR3 in amino acids: CASSPPSIRNTEAFF. Written as DNA, the CDR3 is TGTGCCAGCTCACCACCGTCGATCAGGAACACTGAAGCTTTCTTT.

A few counts support this clonotype. The V and J genes are TRBV6-5 and TRBJ2-2; TRBD1 is a possible D gene (5 bases). Trimming removed 7 bases from V and 5 bases from J, with 11 bases in between. The CDR3 has 13 amino acids. CDR1 and CDR2 from the germline V gene are MNHEY and SVGAGI. As DNA, the CDR3 is TGTGCCAGCAATCTTCAGGGAACCGGGGAGCTGTTTTTT. It specifies CASNLQGTGELFF.

The V call is TRBV5-1, the J call TRBJ2-1, with 9 bases lining up with TRBD2. Germline-derived CDR1 and CDR2 are SGHRS and YFSETQ. The CDR3 is 15 residues long. The J segment lost 3 bases and the V segment lost 0 bases, leaving 1 base of the junction unmatched. For the CDR3, the DNA is TGCGCCAGCAGCTTGGCGACTAGCGGCTACAATGAGCAGTTCTTC. This translates into CASSLATSGYNEQFF.

This clonotype was detected only a few times. The chain combines TRBV20-1 with TRBJ1-3, with TRBD1 matching over 7 bases. Germline values: CDR1 DFQATT, CDR2 SNEGSKA (reference sequence). The CDR3 length is 15 residues. J lost 5 bases, V lost 2 bases, and 9 bases had no gene match. CDR3 DNA: TGCAGTGCTAGACCGAAGACAGGGTATCGAAACACCATATATTTT. Protein product: CSARPKTGYRNTIYF.

This chain joins TRBV7-9 and TRBJ1-2; TRBD1 agrees at 8 bases. CDR3 length: 14 residues. Germline values: CDR1 SEHNR, CDR2 FQNEAQ (reference sequence). The trim removed 5 bases at V and 6 bases at J, leaving 8 bases unmatched. The CDR3 sequence: CASSTRTGNDGYTF. The CDR3 nucleotides are TGTGCCAGCAGCACCCGGACAGGGAACGATGGCTACACCTTC.

This clonotype was recorded many times. The chain is built from TRBV24-1 and TRBJ2-3; TRBD2 matches 13 bases. Germline V gene data show CDR1 as KGHDR and CDR2 as SFDVKD. Unmatched junction bases numbered 7, after V lost 5 bases and J lost 0 bases. This CDR3 is 18 amino acids long. This chain's CDR3 is CATSVGLAGVISTDTQYF. The CDR3 DNA follows: TGTGCCACCAGTGTCGGACTAGCGGGAGTTATCAGCACAGATACGCAGTATTTT.

This rearrangement joins TRBV9 to TRBJ1-5; D remains ambiguous. V was clipped by 1 base and J by 10 bases, with 12 bases between them. Germline V CDR1 and CDR2: SGDLS, YYNGEE. This CDR3 is built from 13 residues. The CDR3 here is CASSVTELDPQHF. In nucleotides, the CDR3 is TGTGCCAGCAGCGTAACTGAGCTGGATCCCCAGCATTTT. Together with reference TRBV9 and TRBJ1-5, the CDR3 gives the full variable domain: DSGVTQTPKHLITATGQRVTLRCSPRSGDLSVYWYQQSLDQGLQFLIQYYNGEERAKGNILERFSAQQFPDLHSELNLSSLELGDSALYFCASSVTELDPQHFGDGTRLSIL.

In this sample, this clonotype turned up a few times. The chain couples TRBV3-1 to TRBJ2-7, with D unresolved. This CDR3 contains 16 residues. Trimming left V 1 base short and J 0 bases short, with 13 bases between. CDR1 LGHDT and CDR2 YNNKEL come from the germline V gene (reference sequence). CDR3: CASSQGPPWSSYEQYF. The CDR3 nucleotides read TGTGCCAGCAGCCAAGGACCTCCCTGGAGCTCCTACGAGCAGTACTTC.

This clonotype was seen only a few times. This chain links TRBV5-1 with TRBJ2-1; possibly TRBD2 for D (6 bases). The germline gives CDR1 SGHRS, CDR2 YFSETQ. Trimming cost V 9 bases and J 6 bases, with 22 bases left between them. The CDR3 covers 15 residues. The CDR3 region has the DNA TGCGCCACCCAAGACGGGAGATCGGGCAGCAATGAGCAGTTCTTC. Translation: CATQDGRSGSNEQFF.

This rearrangement joins TRBV12-3 or TRBV12-4 to TRBJ2-1, with 7 bases lining up with TRBD2. There are 17 residues in the CDR3. Germline trimming cut 6 bases from V and 12 bases from J; bases unmatched to any gene: 23. The CDR3, as DNA: TGTGCCAGCAGCCCCGGTCTAGCGGAGTGGGGCGCGATTGGGCAGTTCTTC. Protein: CASSPGLAEWGAIGQFF.

The chain employs TRBV7-9 and TRBJ1-2; 8 bases agree with TRBD1. CDR1 SEHNR and CDR2 FQNEAQ come from the germline V gene (reference sequence). The CDR3 is made up of 15 amino acids. With 5 bases clipped from V and 5 bases from J, the junction kept 10 bases outside the gene matches. The CDR3 here is CASSVPSTGAYGYTF. CDR3 sequence (DNA): TGTGCCAGCAGCGTTCCTTCGACAGGGGCGTATGGCTACACCTTC.

This clonotype was found once. The chain uses TRBV29-1 and TRBJ1-2; D not resolved. The ends were cut back, 0 bases at V and 6 bases at J, with 8 bases in the middle. Germline CDR1 is SQVTM and CDR2 is ANQGSEA. This CDR3 comprises 12 residues. The CDR3 here is CSVEDLNDGYTF. CDR3 coding DNA: TGCAGCGTTGAAGATCTGAATGATGGCTACACCTTC.

The J gene is TRBJ2-1, the V gene TRBV4-3, with 7 bases lining up with TRBD2. The germline V gene encodes CDR1 LGHNA and CDR2 YSLEER. This CDR3 contains 13 residues. V shed 2 bases, J shed 10 bases, and the junction held 5 bases outside the gene matches. The CDR3, as DNA: TGCGCCAGCAGCCAATCACTAGCGAGAGAGCAGTTCTTC. Its translation is CASSQSLAREQFF.

This clonotype was seen a few times. The chain has TRBV12-3 or TRBV12-4 and TRBJ1-4; D call uncertain. Trimming shortened V by 5 bases and J by 8 bases, and 18 bases separated the two germline ends. The CDR3 contains 15 residues. This CDR3 reads CASSRSWPRSEKLFF. CDR3 coding DNA: TGTGCCAGCAGTCGTTCTTGGCCGCGGAGCGAAAAACTGTTTTTT.

The table lists this clonotype with a few counts. The chain couples TRBV5-4 to TRBJ2-3; 7 bases are shared with TRBD1. The V segment lost 0 bases and the J segment 4 bases; nucleotides outside the gene matches: 5. The CDR3 loop spans 15 amino acids. In germline, CDR1 is SGHNT, CDR2 YYREEE (reference sequence). In DNA, the CDR3 is TGTGCCAGCAGCTTGGAGCAGGGGGTGGCAGATACGCAGTATTTT. It translates to CASSLEQGVADTQYF.

The chain uses TRBV5-5 and TRBJ1-1; unclear D gene. CDR3 length: 13 residues. The germline V gene has CDR1 SGHKS and CDR2 YYEKEE (reference sequence). V was pared by 5 bases and J by 7 bases, with 15 bases between. The CDR3 region has the DNA TGTGCCAGCAGTCAGCGACGTTGGGGTGAAGCTTTCTTT. This sequence encodes CASSQRRWGEAFF.

This clonotype was counted only a few times. The rearrangement links TRBV9 to TRBJ2-1, with TRBD1 as a possible D gene (6 bases). The CDR3 has 16 residues. The germline V and J ends were trimmed by 4 bases and 0 bases, with 14 bases remaining between them. Germline lookup yields CDR1 SGDLS and CDR2 YYNGEE. The DNA for the CDR3 is TGTGCCAGCAGCCCTCGCCAGGGGAACTCCTACAATGAGCAGTTCTTC. Protein sequence: CASSPRQGNSYNEQFF.

The chain has TRBV28 and TRBJ1-1, with 7 positions matching TRBD1. CDR3 length: 12 amino acids. In germline, CDR1 is MDHEN, CDR2 SYDVKM. The J segment lost 11 bases and the V segment lost 6 bases, leaving 9 bases of the junction unmatched. The CDR3 sequence is CASSIIRGEAFF. The CDR3 region has the DNA TGTGCCAGCAGCATAATCAGGGGGGAGGCTTTCTTT.

The chain combines TRBV30 with TRBJ2-4, with TRBD2 as a possible D gene (7 bases). The CDR3 loop spans 16 amino acids. Deletions cut 4 bases from V and 0 bases from J, with 16 bases between. Per the germline V gene, CDR1 is GTSNPN and CDR2 is SVGIG (reference sequence). The CDR3 is CAWNTRGALAKNIQYF. The CDR3 bases are TGTGCCTGGAACACTCGGGGGGCACTAGCCAAAAACATTCAGTACTTC.

The V call is TRBV20-1, the J call TRBJ2-7; the match to TRBD1 covers 9 bases. CDR1 is DFQATT, CDR2 SNEGSKA, per germline (reference sequence). This CDR3 is 14 amino acids long. Losses at the gene ends were 5 bases for V and 3 bases for J; bases not matched to a gene: 8. CDR3 sequence reads: CSAEDWTGVYEQYF. CDR3 bases: TGCAGTGCTGAAGACTGGACAGGGGTCTACGAGCAGTACTTC.

This clonotype has a count of ten or more. The genes are TRBV5-6 and TRBJ2-3; the D gene could be TRBD1 or TRBD2 (5 bases each). Trimming took off 0 bases at V and 2 bases at J, with 10 bases between the two ends. Germline V gene data show CDR1 as SGHDT and CDR2 as YYEEEE. The CDR3 consists of 15 residues. The CDR3 is CASSLAPGLTDTQYF. CDR3 DNA sequence: TGTGCCAGCAGCTTGGCTCCGGGGCTCACAGATACGCAGTATTTT.

Only a few counts were recorded for this clonotype. The chain links TRBV7-2 to TRBJ1-1; a weak D match, TRBD1 (5 bases). The CDR3 is 13 amino acids. CDR1 SGHTA and CDR2 FQGNSA come from the germline V gene. V gave up 3 bases and J gave up 6 bases, with 11 bases separating them. CDR3 loop: CASSFGTSSEAFF. For the CDR3, the DNA is TGTGCCAGCAGCTTTGGGACTTCATCTGAAGCTTTCTTT.

In its sample, this clonotype was seen a few times. The genes are TRBV7-8 and TRBJ1-5; D unresolved. Germline V gene sequence: CDR1 SGHVS, CDR2 FQNEAQ. V dropped 0 bases and J dropped 7 bases, with 13 bases sitting between them. CDR3 length: 15 residues. The CDR3 DNA follows: TGTGCCAGCAGCTTAGCGCCTTATCCGCGCCAGCCCCAGCATTTT. It specifies CASSLAPYPRQPQHF.

There are a few counts of this clonotype. This chain uses TRBV24-1 with TRBJ2-5, with TRBD1 identical over 8 bases. The J segment lost 4 bases and the V segment lost 3 bases, leaving 9 bases of the junction unmatched. Germline V gene data show CDR1 as KGHDR and CDR2 as SFDVKD. This CDR3 has 16 residues. The CDR3 nucleotides read TGTGCCACCAGTGATCCCTACACAGGGGGAGGAGAGACCCAGTACTTC. It yields the protein CATSDPYTGGGETQYF.

As for this clonotype: The junction departs from the called germline gene at one end, perhaps through a read error. The rearrangement joins TRBV20-1 to TRBJ2-1; 10 bases are a match to TRBD2. CDR3 length equals 11 residues. CDR1 and CDR2 (germline): DFQATT, SNEGSKA (reference sequence). The CDR3 sequence: CSAREPSGSSF. CDR3 coding DNA: TGCAGTGCTAGGGAACCTAGCGGGAGTTCCTTC.

This clonotype was detected only a few times. The rearrangement links TRBV7-3 to TRBJ1-1, with TRBD1 matching 7 bases. Germline V gene sequence: CDR1 SGHTA, CDR2 FQGTGA. The CDR3 consists of 15 residues. Germline trimming cut 0 bases from V and 1 base from J; bases unmatched to any gene: 2. The CDR3 coding sequence is TGTGCCAGCAGCTTAACAGGGGACAGGAACACTGAAGCTTTCTTT. Encoded protein: CASSLTGDRNTEAFF.

This chain joins TRBV6-6 and TRBJ1-1, with 10 bases matching TRBD1. Unmatched junction bases numbered 8, after V lost 4 bases and J lost 3 bases. The CDR3 spans 16 residues. Germline V gene sequence: CDR1 MNHNY, CDR2 SVGAGI (reference sequence). CDR3 coding DNA: TGTGCCAGCAGTTCTCGGACAGGGGGGCTATACACTGAAGCTTTCTTT. It codes for CASSSRTGGLYTEAFF.

The V call is TRBV7-2, the J call TRBJ2-5; D ambiguous. There are 14 residues in the CDR3. Trimming removed 3 bases at V and 5 bases at J, with 13 bases between. The germline CDR1 and CDR2 sequences are SGHTA and FQGNSA. The CDR3 nucleotides read TGTGCCAGCAGCTTTGAACCAGCCCTGGAGACCCAGTACTTC. This encodes CASSFEPALETQYF. The full variable domain, in which reference TRBV7-2 and TRBJ2-5 provide the parts outside the CDR3, is GAGVSQSPSNKVTEKGKDVELRCDPISGHTALYWYRQSLGQGLEFLIYFQGNSAPDKSGLPSDRFSAERTGGSVSTLTIQRTQQEDSAVYLCASSFEPALETQYFGPGTRLLVL.

In this sample, this clonotype turned up a few times. The chain uses TRBV11-1 and TRBJ1-4; D gene ambiguous. The CDR3 is made up of 11 amino acids. Trimming shortened V by 7 bases and J by 8 bases, and 8 bases separated the two germline ends. Germline CDR1 and CDR2: SGHAT and FQDESV (reference sequence). CDR3 protein: CASISTEKLFF. In DNA, the CDR3 is TGTGCCAGCATCTCCACCGAAAAACTGTTTTTT.